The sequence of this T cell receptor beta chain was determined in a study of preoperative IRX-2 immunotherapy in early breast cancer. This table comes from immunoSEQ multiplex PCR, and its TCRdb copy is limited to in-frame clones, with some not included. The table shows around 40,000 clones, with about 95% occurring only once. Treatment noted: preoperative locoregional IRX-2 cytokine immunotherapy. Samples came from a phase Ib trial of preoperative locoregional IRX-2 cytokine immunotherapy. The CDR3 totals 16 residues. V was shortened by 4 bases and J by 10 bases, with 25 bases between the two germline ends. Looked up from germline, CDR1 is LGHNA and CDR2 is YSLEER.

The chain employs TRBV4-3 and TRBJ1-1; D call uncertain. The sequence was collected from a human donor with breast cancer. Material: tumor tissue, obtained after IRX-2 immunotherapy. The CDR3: CASSLTGRGVMYGAFF. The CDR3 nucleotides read TGCGCCAGCAGCCTCACCGGCCGGGGAGTGATGTATGGAGCTTTCTTT.